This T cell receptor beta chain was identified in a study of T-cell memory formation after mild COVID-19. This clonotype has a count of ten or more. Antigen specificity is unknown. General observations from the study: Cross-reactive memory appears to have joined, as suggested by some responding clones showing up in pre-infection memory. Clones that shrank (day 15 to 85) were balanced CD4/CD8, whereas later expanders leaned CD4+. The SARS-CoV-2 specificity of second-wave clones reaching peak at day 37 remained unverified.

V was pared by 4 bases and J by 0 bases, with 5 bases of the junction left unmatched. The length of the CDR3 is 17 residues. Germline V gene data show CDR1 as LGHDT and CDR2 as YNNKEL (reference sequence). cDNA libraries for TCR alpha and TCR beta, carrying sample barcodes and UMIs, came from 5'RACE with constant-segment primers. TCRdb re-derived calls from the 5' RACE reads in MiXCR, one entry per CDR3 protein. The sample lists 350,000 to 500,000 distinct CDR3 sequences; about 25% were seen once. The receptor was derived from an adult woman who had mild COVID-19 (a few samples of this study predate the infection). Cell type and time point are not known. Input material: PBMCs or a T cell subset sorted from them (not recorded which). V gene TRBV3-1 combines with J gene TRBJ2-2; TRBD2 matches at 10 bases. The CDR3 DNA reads TGTGCCAGCAGCCGTACTAGCGGGGTTGCGAACACCGGGGAGCTGTTTTTT. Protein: CASSRTSGVANTGELFF. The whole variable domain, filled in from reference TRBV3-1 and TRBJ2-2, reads DTAVSQTPKYLVTQMGNDKSIKCEQNLGHDTMYWYKQDSKKFLKIMFSYNNKELIINETVPNRFSPKSPDKAHLNLHINSLELGDSAVYFCASSRTSGVANTGELFFGEGSRLTVL.